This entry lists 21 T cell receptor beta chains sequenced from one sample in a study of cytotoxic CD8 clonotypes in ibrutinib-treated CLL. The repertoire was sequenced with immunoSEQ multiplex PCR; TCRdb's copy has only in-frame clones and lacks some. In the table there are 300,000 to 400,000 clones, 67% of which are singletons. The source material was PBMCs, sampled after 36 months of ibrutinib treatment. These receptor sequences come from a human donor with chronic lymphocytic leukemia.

Here the CDR3 reads CASSPEPSTDTQYF. The CDR3 region has the DNA TGTGCCAGCAGCCCGGAGCCAAGCACAGATACGCAGTATTTT. This chain joins TRBV7-2 and TRBJ2-3; D not resolved. The V gene lost 5 bases and the J gene lost 0 bases, with 9 bases spanning the gap. The CDR3 loop spans 14 amino acids. The germline gives CDR1 SGHTA, CDR2 FQGNSA.

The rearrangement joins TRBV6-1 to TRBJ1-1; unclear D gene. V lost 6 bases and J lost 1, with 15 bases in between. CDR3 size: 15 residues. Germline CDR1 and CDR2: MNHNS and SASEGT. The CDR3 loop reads CASRVWTDTNTEAFF. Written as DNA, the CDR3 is TGTGCCAGCAGAGTATGGACGGATACGAACACTGAAGCTTTCTTT.

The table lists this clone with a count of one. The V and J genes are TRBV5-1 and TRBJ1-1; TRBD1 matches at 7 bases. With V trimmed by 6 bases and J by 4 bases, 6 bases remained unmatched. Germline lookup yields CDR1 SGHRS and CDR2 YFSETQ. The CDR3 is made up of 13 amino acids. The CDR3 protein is CASKSDRATEAFF. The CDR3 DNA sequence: TGCGCCAGCAAAAGCGACAGGGCCACTGAAGCTTTCTTT. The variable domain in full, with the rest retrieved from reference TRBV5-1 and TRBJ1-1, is KAGVTQTPRYLIKTRGQQVTLSCSPISGHRSVSWYQQTPGQGLQFLFEYFSETQRNKGNFPGRFSGRQFSNSRSEMNVSTLELGDSALYLCASKSDRATEAFFGQGTRLTVV.

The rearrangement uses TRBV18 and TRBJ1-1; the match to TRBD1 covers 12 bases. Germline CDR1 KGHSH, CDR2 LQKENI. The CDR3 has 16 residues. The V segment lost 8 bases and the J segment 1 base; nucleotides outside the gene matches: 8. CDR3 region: CASRGDRGPANTEAFF. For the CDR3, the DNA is TGTGCCAGCCGGGGGGACAGGGGGCCCGCGAACACTGAAGCTTTCTTT. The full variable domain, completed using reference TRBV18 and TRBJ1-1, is NAGVMQNPRHLVRRRGQEARLRCSPMKGHSHVYWYRQLPEEGLKFMVYLQKENIIDESGMPKERFSAEFPKEGPSILRIQQVVRGDSAAYFCASRGDRGPANTEAFFGQGTRLTVV.

The CDR3 here is CASSASPIYEQYF. The CDR3 region has the DNA TGTGCCAGCAGTGCTTCACCGATCTACGAGCAGTACTTC. This sequence joins TRBV2 and TRBJ2-7; D not resolved. CDR1 and CDR2 from the germline V gene are SNHLY and FYNNEI. The CDR3 runs to 13 residues. Trimming left V 4 bases short and J 3 bases short, with 10 bases between.

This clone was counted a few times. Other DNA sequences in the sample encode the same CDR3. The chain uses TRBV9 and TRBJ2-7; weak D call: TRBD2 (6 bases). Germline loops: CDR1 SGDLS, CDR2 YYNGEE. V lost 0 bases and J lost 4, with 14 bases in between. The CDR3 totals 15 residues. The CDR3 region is CASSVAGAGFYEQYF. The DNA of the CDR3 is TGTGCCAGCAGCGTAGCGGGAGCGGGTTTTTACGAGCAGTACTTC. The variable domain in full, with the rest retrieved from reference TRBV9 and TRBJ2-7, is DSGVTQTPKHLITATGQRVTLRCSPRSGDLSVYWYQQSLDQGLQFLIQYYNGEERAKGNILERFSAQQFPDLHSELNLSSLELGDSALYFCASSVAGAGFYEQYFGPGTRLTVT.

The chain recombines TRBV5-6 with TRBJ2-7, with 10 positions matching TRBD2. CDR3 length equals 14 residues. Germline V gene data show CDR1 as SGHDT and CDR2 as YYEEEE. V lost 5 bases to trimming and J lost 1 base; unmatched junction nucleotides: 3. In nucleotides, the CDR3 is TGTGCCAGCAGGTTTAGCGGGAGGTCCTACGAGCAGTACTTC. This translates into CASRFSGRSYEQYF.

The CDR3 region has the DNA TGTGCCAGCAGCCCGACAGGGTGGCATCAGCCCCAGCATTTT. This codes for CASSPTGWHQPQHF. This chain uses TRBV2 with TRBJ1-5; 7 bases align to TRBD1. This CDR3 contains 14 residues. Per germline, CDR1 SNHLY and CDR2 FYNNEI. J gave up 5 bases and V 6 bases, and 7 bases lay outside the gene matches.

CDR3 protein: CASSWSGPGQKQTAFF. The CDR3 nucleotides read TGTGCCAGCAGCTGGAGTGGGCCGGGACAGAAACAGACAGCTTTCTTT. This chain links TRBV5-6 with TRBJ1-1; 7 nucleotides agree with TRBD1. The CDR3 runs 16 residues. V shed 3 bases and J 10 bases; nucleotides not matched to a gene: 18. Germline V gene data show CDR1 as SGHDT and CDR2 as YYEEEE.

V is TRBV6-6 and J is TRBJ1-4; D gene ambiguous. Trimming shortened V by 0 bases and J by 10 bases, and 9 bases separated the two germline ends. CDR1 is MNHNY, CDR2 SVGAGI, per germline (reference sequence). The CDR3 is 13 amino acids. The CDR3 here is CASSYSVSLKLFF. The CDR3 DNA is TGTGCCAGCAGTTACTCAGTCTCCCTAAAACTGTTTTTT.

CDR3 region: CASTWGVRYEQYF. In nucleotides, the CDR3 is TGTGCCAGCACATGGGGGGTGAGGTACGAGCAGTACTTC. The chain joins TRBV6-6 to TRBJ2-7; tentatively, D is TRBD2 (6 bases). The CDR3 is made up of 13 amino acids. From germline, CDR1 is MNHNY and CDR2 SVGAGI (reference sequence). With 7 bases removed from V and 4 bases from J, the gap between germline ends came to 14 bases.

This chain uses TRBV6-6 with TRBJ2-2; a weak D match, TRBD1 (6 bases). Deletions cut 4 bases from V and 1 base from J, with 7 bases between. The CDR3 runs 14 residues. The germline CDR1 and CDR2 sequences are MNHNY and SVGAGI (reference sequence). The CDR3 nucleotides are TGTGCCAGCAGTTTACAGGGGAACACCGGGGAGCTGTTTTTT. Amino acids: CASSLQGNTGELFF.

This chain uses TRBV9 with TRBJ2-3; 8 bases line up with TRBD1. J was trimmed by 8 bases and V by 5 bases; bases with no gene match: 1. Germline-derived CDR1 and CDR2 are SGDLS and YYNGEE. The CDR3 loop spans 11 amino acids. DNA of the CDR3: TGTGCCAGCAGGACAGGGGCTACGCAGTATTTT. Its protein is CASRTGATQYF.

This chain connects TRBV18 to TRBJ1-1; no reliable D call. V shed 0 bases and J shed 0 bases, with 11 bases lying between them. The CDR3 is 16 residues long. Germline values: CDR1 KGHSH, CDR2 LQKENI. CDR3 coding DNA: TGTGCCAGCTCACCACCGGAGCAGCCTATGAACACTGAAGCTTTCTTT. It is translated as CASSPPEQPMNTEAFF.

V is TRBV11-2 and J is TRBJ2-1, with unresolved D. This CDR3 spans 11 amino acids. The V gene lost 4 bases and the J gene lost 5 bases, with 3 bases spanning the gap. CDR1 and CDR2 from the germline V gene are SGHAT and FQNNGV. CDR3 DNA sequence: TGTGCCAGCAGCTATAACAATGAGCAGTTCTTC. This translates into CASSYNNEQFF.

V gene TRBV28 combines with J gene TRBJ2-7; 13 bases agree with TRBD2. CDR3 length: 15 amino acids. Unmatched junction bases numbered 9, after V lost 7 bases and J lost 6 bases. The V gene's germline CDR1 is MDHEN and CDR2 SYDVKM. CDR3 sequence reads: CASTMGLAGRREQYF. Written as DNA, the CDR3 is TGTGCCAGCACCATGGGACTAGCGGGAAGGCGCGAGCAGTACTTC.

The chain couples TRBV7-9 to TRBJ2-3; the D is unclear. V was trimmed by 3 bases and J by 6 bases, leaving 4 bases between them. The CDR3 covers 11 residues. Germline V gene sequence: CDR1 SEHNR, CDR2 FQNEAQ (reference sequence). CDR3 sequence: CASSFGDTQYF. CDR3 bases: TGTGCCAGCAGCTTCGGGGATACGCAGTATTTT.

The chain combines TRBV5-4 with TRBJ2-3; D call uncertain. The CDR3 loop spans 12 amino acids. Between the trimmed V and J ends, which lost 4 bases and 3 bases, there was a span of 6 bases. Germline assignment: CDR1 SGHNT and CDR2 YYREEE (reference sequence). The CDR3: CASSPGTDTQYF. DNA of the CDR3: TGTGCCAGCAGCCCAGGAACAGATACGCAGTATTTT.

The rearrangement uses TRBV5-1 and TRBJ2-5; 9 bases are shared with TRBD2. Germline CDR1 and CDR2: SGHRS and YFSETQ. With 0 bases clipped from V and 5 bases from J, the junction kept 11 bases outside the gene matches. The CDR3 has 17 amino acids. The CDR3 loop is CASSLGIAGASGETQYF. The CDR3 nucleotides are TGCGCCAGCAGCTTGGGCATAGCGGGAGCTTCCGGGGAGACCCAGTACTTC.

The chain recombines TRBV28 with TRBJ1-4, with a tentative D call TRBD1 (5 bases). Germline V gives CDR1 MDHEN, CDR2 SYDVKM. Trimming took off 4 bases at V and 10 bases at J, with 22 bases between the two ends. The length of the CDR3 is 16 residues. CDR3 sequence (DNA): TGTGCCAGCAGTTCCTCTGAGGGGTGGGGTGAAGGAAAACTGTTTTTT. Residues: CASSSSEGWGEGKLFF.

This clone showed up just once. The DNA for the CDR3 is TGTGCCAGCAGTGATCAGGGGCGGGGCTCTGGAAACACCATATATTTT. Translating gives CASSDQGRGSGNTIYF. The chain uses TRBV6-1 and TRBJ1-3; perhaps TRBD1 as D (6 bases). The germline V gene encodes CDR1 MNHNS and CDR2 SASEGT. V was cut by 3 bases and J by 0 bases, with 12 bases left in between. The CDR3 is 16 amino acids.